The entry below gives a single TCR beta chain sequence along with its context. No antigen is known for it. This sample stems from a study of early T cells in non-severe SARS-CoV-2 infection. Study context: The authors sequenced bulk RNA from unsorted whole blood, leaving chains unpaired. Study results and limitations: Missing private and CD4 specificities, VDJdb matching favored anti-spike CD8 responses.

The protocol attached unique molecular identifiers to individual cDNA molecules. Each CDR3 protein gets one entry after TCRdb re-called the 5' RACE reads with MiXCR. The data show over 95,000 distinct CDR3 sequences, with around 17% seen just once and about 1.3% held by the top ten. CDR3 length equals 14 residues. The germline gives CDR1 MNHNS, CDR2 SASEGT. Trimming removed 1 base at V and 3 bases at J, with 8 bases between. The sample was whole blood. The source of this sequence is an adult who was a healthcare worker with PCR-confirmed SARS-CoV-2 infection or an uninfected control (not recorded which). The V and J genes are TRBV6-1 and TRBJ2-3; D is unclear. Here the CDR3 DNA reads TGTGCCAGCAGTGAAGTGTGGAGTACAGATACGCAGTATTTT. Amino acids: CASSEVWSTDTQYF.